The entry below gives a single T cell receptor beta chain sequence along with its context. No antigen is known for it. This CDR3 is built from 14 residues. Deletions cut 2 bases from V and 5 bases from J, with 12 bases between. Germline V CDR1 and CDR2: LNHDA, SQIVND (reference sequence). The record originates from a study of T cell responses to AZD1222 COVID-19 vaccine. Study-level results: Elevations in Spike-specific TCR breadth and depth followed administration of two AZD1222 doses. Researchers report vaccine-associated CD4 TCRs spanning spike, with dominance at 160-218 and 743-854. Among AZD1222 vaccinees, only six were seropositive at baseline.

Second doses at about 4 or about 12 weeks were pooled. The table came from immunoSEQ multiplex PCR; TCRdb's copy has only in-frame clones and leaves some out. The sample contains under 95,000 clones, 90% of which appear only once. This receptor was obtained from an adult who received the AZD1222 COVID-19 vaccine. The sample in question was peripheral blood, obtained 28 days after the second AZD1222 dose. The chain links TRBV19 to TRBJ1-1; possibly TRBD1 for D (6 bases). CDR3 region: CASSIKAGATEAFF. In DNA form, the CDR3 reads TGTGCCAGTAGTATAAAAGCAGGGGCTACTGAAGCTTTCTTT.